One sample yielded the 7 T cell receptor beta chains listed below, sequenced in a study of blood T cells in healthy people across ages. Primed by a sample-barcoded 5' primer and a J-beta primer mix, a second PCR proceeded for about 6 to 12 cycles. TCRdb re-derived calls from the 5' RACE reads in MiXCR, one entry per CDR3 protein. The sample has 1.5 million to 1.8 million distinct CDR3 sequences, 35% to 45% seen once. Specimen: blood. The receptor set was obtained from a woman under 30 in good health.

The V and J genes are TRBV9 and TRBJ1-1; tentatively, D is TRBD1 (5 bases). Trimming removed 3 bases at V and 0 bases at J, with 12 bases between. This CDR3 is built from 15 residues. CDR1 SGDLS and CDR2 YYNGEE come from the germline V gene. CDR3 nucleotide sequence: TGTGCCAGCAGCGGGGGGGAGAGCATGAACACTGAAGCTTTCTTT. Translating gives CASSGGESMNTEAFF.

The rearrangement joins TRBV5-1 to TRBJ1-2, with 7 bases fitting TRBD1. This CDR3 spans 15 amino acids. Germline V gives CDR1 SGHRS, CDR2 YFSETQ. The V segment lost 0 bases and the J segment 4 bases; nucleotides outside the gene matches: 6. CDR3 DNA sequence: TGCGCCAGCAGCTTGGACAGGGGAACCATCTATGGCTACACCTTC. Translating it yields CASSLDRGTIYGYTF.

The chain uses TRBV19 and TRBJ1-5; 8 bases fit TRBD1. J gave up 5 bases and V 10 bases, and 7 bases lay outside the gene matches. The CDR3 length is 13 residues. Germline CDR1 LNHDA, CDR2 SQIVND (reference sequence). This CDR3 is CANPGTGDQPQHF. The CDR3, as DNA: TGTGCCAATCCCGGGACAGGTGATCAGCCCCAGCATTTT.

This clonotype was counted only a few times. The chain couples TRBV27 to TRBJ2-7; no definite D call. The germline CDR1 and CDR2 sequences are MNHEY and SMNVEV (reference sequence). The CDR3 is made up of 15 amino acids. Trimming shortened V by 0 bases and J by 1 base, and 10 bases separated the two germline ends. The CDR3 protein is CASSLSSRKSYEQYF. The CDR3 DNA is TGTGCCAGCAGTTTATCATCCAGGAAGTCCTACGAGCAGTACTTC.

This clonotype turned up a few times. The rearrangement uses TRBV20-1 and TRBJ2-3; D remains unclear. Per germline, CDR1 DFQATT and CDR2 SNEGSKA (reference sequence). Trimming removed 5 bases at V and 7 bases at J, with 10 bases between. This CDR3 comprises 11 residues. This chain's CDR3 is CSASSGYTQYF. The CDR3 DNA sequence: TGCAGTGCTTCTTCCGGGTATACGCAGTATTTT.

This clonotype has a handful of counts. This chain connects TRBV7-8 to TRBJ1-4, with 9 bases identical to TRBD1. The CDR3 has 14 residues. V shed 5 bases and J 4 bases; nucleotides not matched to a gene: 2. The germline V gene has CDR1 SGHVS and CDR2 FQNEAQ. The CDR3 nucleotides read TGTGCCAGCAGCATGGGACAGGGTAATGAAAAACTGTTTTTT. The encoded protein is CASSMGQGNEKLFF.

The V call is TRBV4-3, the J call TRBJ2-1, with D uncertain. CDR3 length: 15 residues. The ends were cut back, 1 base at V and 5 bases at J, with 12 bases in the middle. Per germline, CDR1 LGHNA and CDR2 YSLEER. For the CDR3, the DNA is TGCGCCAGCAGCCAAGCGTTTGCGAAAAACAATGAGCAGTTCTTC. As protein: CASSQAFAKNNEQFF.